A single sample gave rise to the 25 T cell receptor beta chains below, sequenced in a study of blood T cell repertoires in COVID-19. Some clones are missing from TCRdb's copy, which holds only in-frame ones; the method was immunoSEQ multiplex PCR. The repertoire holds about 36,000 clones, with 75% to 85% as singletons. Source material: peripheral blood. All receptors come from a human donor in a cohort sampled during active or convalescent COVID-19. The donor label of this sample is uncertain.

V usage is TRBV27 and J usage is TRBJ2-2; the match to TRBD2 covers 7 bases. Germline CDR1 reads MNHEY; CDR2 reads SMNVEV (reference sequence). The CDR3 length is 16 residues. V dropped 5 bases and J dropped 7; count of bases not matched to a gene: 13. Written as DNA, the CDR3 is TGTGCCAGCAGTCTCCGTCCGACTAGCACGGGCGGGGAGCTGTTTTTT. It yields the protein CASSLRPTSTGGELFF.

The rearrangement uses TRBV7-8 and TRBJ2-7; TRBD2 matches at 10 bases. The CDR3 is 17 amino acids. V shed 3 bases and J 2 bases; nucleotides not matched to a gene: 10. Looked up from germline, CDR1 is SGHVS and CDR2 is FQNEAQ. The CDR3 reads CASSFRTSGAGAYEQYF. In DNA, the CDR3 is TGTGCCAGCAGCTTCCGGACTAGCGGAGCCGGGGCCTACGAGCAGTACTTC.

The chain uses TRBV27 and TRBJ2-7, with a possible D match to TRBD1 (5 bases). Germline assignment: CDR1 MNHEY and CDR2 SMNVEV (reference sequence). The CDR3 runs 15 residues. V shed 6 bases and J shed 6 bases, with 21 bases lying between them. CDR3 bases: TGTGCCAGCAGCCTCTCAATCCGACAGAGAGGCGAGCAGTACTTC. Amino acid sequence: CASSLSIRQRGEQYF.

The chain joins TRBV27 to TRBJ2-1, with D possibly TRBD2 on 6 matching bases. The CDR3 is made up of 13 amino acids. Germline loops: CDR1 MNHEY, CDR2 SMNVEV (reference sequence). The V and J ends lost 8 bases and 10 bases respectively, with 18 bases between them. CDR3 DNA: TGTGCCAGCTCTAGGGGACTCCAATCGGAGCAGTTCTTC. Residues: CASSRGLQSEQFF.

This rearrangement joins TRBV5-6 to TRBJ1-1; 10 bases line up with TRBD1. V lost 4 bases, J lost 3 bases, and 6 bases stayed unmatched. This CDR3 has 15 amino acids. Germline values: CDR1 SGHDT, CDR2 YYEEEE. CDR3 in DNA: TGTGCCAGCAGCCGAACGACAGGGGGCCACACTGAAGCTTTCTTT. Translation: CASSRTTGGHTEAFF.

This clone was detected only once. The V call is TRBV9, the J call TRBJ2-7; TRBD1 might be the D (5 bases). The CDR3 has 14 amino acids. Germline CDR1 reads SGDLS; CDR2 reads YYNGEE. Trimming cost V 4 bases and J 5 bases, with 16 bases left between them. The DNA for the CDR3 is TGTGCCAGCAGCCCTCAGGGAAGGTTAAACGAGCAGTACTTC. Translating gives CASSPQGRLNEQYF.

V and J are TRBV19 and TRBJ1-1, with TRBD1 matching 8 bases. The J segment lost 1 base and the V segment lost 6 bases, leaving 10 bases of the junction unmatched. Germline V gene lookup returns CDR1 LNHDA and CDR2 SQIVND (reference sequence). The CDR3 runs to 16 residues. CDR3 residues: CASSPMTGAGNTEAFF. DNA of the CDR3: TGTGCCAGTAGCCCGATGACAGGGGCAGGGAACACTGAAGCTTTCTTT.

This clone was observed a single time. The chain carries TRBV5-1 and TRBJ1-2; 11 bases are a match to TRBD1. There are 16 residues in the CDR3. CDR1 is SGHRS and CDR2 is YFSETQ in the germline V gene. V dropped 0 bases and J dropped 9; count of bases not matched to a gene: 10. Here the CDR3 reads CASSLGLSGTGGSYTF. In nucleotides, the CDR3 is TGCGCCAGCAGCTTGGGTCTATCCGGGACAGGGGGGAGCTACACCTTC.

The V gene is TRBV7-3, the J gene TRBJ2-3; D not certain. CDR3 length: 13 amino acids. Germline V gene sequence: CDR1 SGHTA, CDR2 FQGTGA. V was clipped by 5 bases and J by 6 bases, with 12 bases between them. The CDR3 region has the DNA TGTGCCAGCAGCCGAGGATCCTTGGATACGCAGTATTTT. This translates into CASSRGSLDTQYF.

The CDR3 region is CASSYDREVAYEQYF. Here the CDR3 DNA reads TGCGCCAGCAGCTATGACAGGGAAGTAGCCTACGAGCAGTACTTC. The J gene is TRBJ2-7, the V gene TRBV5-1, with 7 bases fitting TRBD1. This CDR3 region has 15 residues. Germline V CDR1 and CDR2: SGHRS, YFSETQ. Unmatched junction bases numbered 8, after V lost 3 bases and J lost 2 bases.

V and J are TRBV15 and TRBJ1-1; 8 bases map to TRBD1. CDR1 and CDR2 from the germline V gene are LNHNV and YYDKDF (reference sequence). The CDR3 loop spans 16 amino acids. The ends lost 0 bases at V and 4 bases at J; junction bases unmatched: 7. In DNA, the CDR3 is TGTGCCACCAGCAGAGATCTCGGGCAGGGGGCCACTGAAGCTTTCTTT. Residues: CATSRDLGQGATEAFF.

The chain uses TRBV7-2 and TRBJ2-5, with 10 bases that match TRBD1. Germline V gene sequence: CDR1 SGHTA, CDR2 FQGNSA. With V trimmed by 1 base and J by 5 bases, 10 bases remained unmatched. This CDR3 comprises 17 residues. In DNA form, the CDR3 reads TGTGCCAGCAGCTTAGAGACAGGGGGCGCGGAGCGGGAGACCCAGTACTTC. It encodes CASSLETGGAERETQYF.

This clone was seen only a few times. The gene calls are TRBV15 and TRBJ1-1, with TRBD1 identical over 10 bases. The CDR3 loop spans 13 amino acids. Germline V gives CDR1 LNHNV, CDR2 YYDKDF (reference sequence). V lost 5 bases, J lost 10 bases, and 7 bases stayed unmatched. Written as DNA, the CDR3 is TGTGCCACCAGCGGGAGGACAGGGGGGATAGCTTTCTTT. This translates into CATSGRTGGIAFF.

This clone was observed a few times. The genes are TRBV20-1 and TRBJ1-1; 9 bases map to TRBD1. Germline V gives CDR1 DFQATT, CDR2 SNEGSKA (reference sequence). This CDR3 contains 11 residues. V shed 5 bases and J 10 bases; nucleotides not matched to a gene: 5. The CDR3 protein is CSASGTGIAFF. As DNA, the CDR3 is TGCAGTGCTTCCGGGACAGGGATAGCTTTCTTT.

The CDR3 protein is CASTRAGPSTDTQYF. DNA of the CDR3: TGTGCCAGCACCCGAGCGGGCCCTAGCACAGATACGCAGTATTTT. V usage is TRBV6-5 and J usage is TRBJ2-3, with D perhaps TRBD2 (6 bases). With 7 bases removed from V and 0 bases from J, the gap between germline ends came to 14 bases. The CDR3 is made up of 15 amino acids. Germline values: CDR1 MNHEY, CDR2 SVGAGI.

Only one count was recorded for this clone. This rearrangement joins TRBV7-2 to TRBJ2-1; 9 bases fit TRBD2. The CDR3 extends over 15 amino acids. The germline V gene encodes CDR1 SGHTA and CDR2 FQGNSA. With V trimmed by 5 bases and J by 4 bases, 6 bases remained unmatched. DNA of the CDR3: TGTGCCAGCAGCAGACTAGCGGCGCTATACAATGAGCAGTTCTTC. Its translation: CASSRLAALYNEQFF.

V gene TRBV9 combines with J gene TRBJ1-4; tentative D call: TRBD1 (5 bases). The CDR3 has 12 residues. Deletions cut 9 bases from V and 4 bases from J, with 10 bases between. CDR1 SGDLS and CDR2 YYNGEE come from the germline V gene. The DNA for the CDR3 is TGTGCCAAGACGGGGGTTAATGAAAAACTGTTTTTT. It yields the protein CAKTGVNEKLFF.

This chain connects TRBV14 to TRBJ2-1, with D uncertain. Trimming pared 0 bases from V and 5 bases from J, leaving 11 bases between. Germline V gene lookup returns CDR1 SGHDN and CDR2 FVKESK. The CDR3 runs 15 residues. CDR3 protein: CASSQDSSPHNEQFF. DNA for the CDR3: TGTGCCAGCAGCCAAGACTCGAGCCCCCACAATGAGCAGTTCTTC.

The chain is built from TRBV5-1 and TRBJ2-1; TRBD2 aligns across 13 bases. This CDR3 region has 15 residues. Germline V gene sequence: CDR1 SGHRS, CDR2 YFSETQ. The junction had 2 bases not matched to a gene; V was cut back by 2 bases and J by 6 bases. CDR3 nucleotide sequence: TGCGCCAGCAGCTTCGGGACTAGCGGGACCAATGAGCAGTTCTTC. Protein sequence: CASSFGTSGTNEQFF. The whole variable domain, filled in from reference TRBV5-1 and TRBJ2-1, reads KAGVTQTPRYLIKTRGQQVTLSCSPISGHRSVSWYQQTPGQGLQFLFEYFSETQRNKGNFPGRFSGRQFSNSRSEMNVSTLELGDSALYLCASSFGTSGTNEQFFGPGTRLTVL.

The chain recombines TRBV18 with TRBJ1-1, with D perhaps matching TRBD1 (5 bases). CDR1 and CDR2 from the germline V gene are KGHSH and LQKENI. V lost 6 bases to trimming and J lost 0 bases, with 8 bases between them. The CDR3 consists of 13 residues. CDR3 bases: TGTGCCAGCTCGGGGGGGGTGAACACTGAAGCTTTCTTT. Translation gives CASSGGVNTEAFF. Supplemented by reference TRBV18 and TRBJ1-1, the full variable domain reads NAGVMQNPRHLVRRRGQEARLRCSPMKGHSHVYWYRQLPEEGLKFMVYLQKENIIDESGMPKERFSAEFPKEGPSILRIQQVVRGDSAAYFCASSGGVNTEAFFGQGTRLTVV.

The genes are TRBV30 and TRBJ1-2; the match to TRBD1 covers 11 bases. This CDR3 is 14 amino acids long. Germline lookup yields CDR1 GTSNPN and CDR2 SVGIG (reference sequence). V trimming: 3 bases; J trimming: 4 bases; junction bases outside the gene matches: 4. As DNA, the CDR3 is TGTGCCTGGAGGATAGGGACAGGGGGCTATGGCTACACCTTC. It codes for CAWRIGTGGYGYTF.

This chain uses TRBV5-8 with TRBJ1-1; D is undetermined. The V end lost 1 base, the J end lost 0 bases, and 4 bases lay between the germline ends. Per the germline V gene, CDR1 is SGHTS and CDR2 is YDEGEE. The CDR3 totals 13 residues. CDR3: CASSLTMNTEAFF. CDR3 coding DNA: TGTGCCAGCAGCTTGACAATGAACACTGAAGCTTTCTTT.

This clone showed up just a few times. The V gene is TRBV7-2, the J gene TRBJ2-3; 13 bases are shared with TRBD2. Germline values: CDR1 SGHTA, CDR2 FQGNSA. The CDR3 has 16 residues. V dropped 1 base and J dropped 9; count of bases not matched to a gene: 7. CDR3 DNA: TGTGCCAGCAGCTTAGAACTAGCGGGAGGGGGCAACACGCAGTATTTT. Encoded protein: CASSLELAGGGNTQYF.

The chain has TRBV4-3 and TRBJ1-6, with TRBD1 identical over 8 bases. Germline values: CDR1 LGHNA, CDR2 YSLEER. The ends lost 4 bases at V and 8 bases at J; junction bases unmatched: 4. This CDR3 is built from 14 residues. CDR3 sequence: CASSLQGADSPLHF. The DNA of the CDR3 is TGCGCCAGCAGCCTCCAGGGGGCGGATTCACCCCTCCACTTT.

This clone is a singleton in its sample. The chain combines TRBV25-1 with TRBJ2-7, with 10 bases identical to TRBD2. V was pared by 4 bases and J by 10 bases, with 16 bases of the junction left unmatched. Germline V gene lookup returns CDR1 MGHDK and CDR2 SYGVNS. This CDR3 has 16 amino acids. The CDR3 coding sequence is TGTGCCAGCAGTGCCGTCCTAGCGGGAGCGTCGTTTGGCCAGTACTTC. Its translation: CASSAVLAGASFGQYF.